This T cell receptor (beta chain) was recorded in a study of CD8+CD57+ T cells in acquired aplastic anemia. The wider study: DNA recovered from sorted CD4+ and CD8+ cells had a mean of roughly 3 ug.

Genomic DNA, serving as template, underwent TCR beta VDJ and CDR3 profiling. From the reads, TCRdb called clonotypes with MiXCR, one entry per CDR3 protein. The table lists just over 400,000 distinct CDR3 sequences, about 70% of them singletons. The CDR3 totals 13 residues. Germline V gene lookup returns CDR1 MNHNY and CDR2 SVGAGI (reference sequence). V gave up 5 bases and J gave up 3 bases, with 10 bases separating them. This clonotype appeared many times. This TCR was sampled from a human donor in good health, serving as a control. The rearrangement joins TRBV6-6 to TRBJ2-5, with D possibly matching TRBD1 (6 bases). Sequences were obtained from sorted CD4+, CD8+, or CD8+CD57+ T cells (not recorded which) from PBMCs. The chain's CDR3 is CASSQNREETQYF. The DNA for the CDR3 is TGTGCCAGCAGTCAAAACAGGGAAGAGACCCAGTACTTC.